This T cell receptor beta chain was found in a study of shared clonotypes between healthy human individuals. About the research overall: Three plates each covered CD4 naive and memory; CD8 naive two, CD8 memory one.

Profiling relied on immunoSEQ multiplex PCR, and the TCRdb table lists in-frame clones only, not all of them. The sample holds hundreds of thousands of clones; approximately 97% are singletons and the top ten take 0.045% to 0.06%. Comments on this clone: The antigen is not known.

Whole-study results and caveats: Four donors held roughly 5% of naive CD4 clonotypes in common. An anticipated effect of sequencing depth on clonotype sharing among donors was recognized.

The V gene end was trimmed by 5 bases and the J gene end by 5 bases; junction bases not matched to a gene: 6. The V gene's germline CDR1 is LNHDA and CDR2 SQIVND (reference sequence). The CDR3 is 17 amino acids. The chain couples TRBV19 to TRBJ2-2; TRBD2 matches 15 bases. The sequence was obtained from a young woman in good health. The material sequenced was naive CD4+ T cells sorted from blood. The subset: CD45RA+ positively selected. CDR3 sequence reads: CASSPGTSGRRTGELFF. DNA of the CDR3: TGTGCCAGTAGTCCGGGGACTAGCGGGAGGCGAACCGGGGAGCTGTTTTTT.